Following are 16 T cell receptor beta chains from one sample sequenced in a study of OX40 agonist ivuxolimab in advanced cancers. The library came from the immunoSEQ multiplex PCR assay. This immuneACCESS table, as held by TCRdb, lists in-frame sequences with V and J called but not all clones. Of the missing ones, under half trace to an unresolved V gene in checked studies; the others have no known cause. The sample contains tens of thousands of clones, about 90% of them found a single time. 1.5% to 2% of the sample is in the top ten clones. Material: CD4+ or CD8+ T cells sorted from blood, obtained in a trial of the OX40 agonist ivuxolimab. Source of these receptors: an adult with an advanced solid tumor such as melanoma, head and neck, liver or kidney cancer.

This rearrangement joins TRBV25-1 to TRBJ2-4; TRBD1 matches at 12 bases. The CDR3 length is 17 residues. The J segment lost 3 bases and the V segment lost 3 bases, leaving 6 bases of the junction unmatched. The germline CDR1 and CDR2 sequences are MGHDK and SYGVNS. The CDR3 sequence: CASSDGTGGWGKNIQYF. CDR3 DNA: TGTGCCAGCAGTGACGGGACAGGGGGCTGGGGCAAAAACATTCAGTACTTC.

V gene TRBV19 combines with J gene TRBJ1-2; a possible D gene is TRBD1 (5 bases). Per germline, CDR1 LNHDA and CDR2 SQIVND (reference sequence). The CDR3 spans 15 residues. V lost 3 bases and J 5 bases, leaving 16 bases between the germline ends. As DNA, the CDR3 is TGTGCCAGTAGTATGATGGACACTCCGGGGTATGGCTACACCTTC. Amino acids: CASSMMDTPGYGYTF.

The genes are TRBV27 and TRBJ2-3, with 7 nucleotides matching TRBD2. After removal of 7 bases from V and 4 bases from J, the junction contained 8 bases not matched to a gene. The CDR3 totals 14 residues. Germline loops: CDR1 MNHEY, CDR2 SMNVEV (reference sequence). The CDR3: CASKLAVGSDTQYF. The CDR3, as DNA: TGTGCCAGCAAGCTAGCGGTAGGATCAGATACGCAGTATTTT.

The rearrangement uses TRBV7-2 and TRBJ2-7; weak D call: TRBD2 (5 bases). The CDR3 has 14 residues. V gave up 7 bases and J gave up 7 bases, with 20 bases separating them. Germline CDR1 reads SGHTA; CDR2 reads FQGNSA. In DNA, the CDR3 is TGTGCCAGCACCCAGGCCGGCGGGCTCCTGGAGCAGTACTTC. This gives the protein CASTQAGGLLEQYF.

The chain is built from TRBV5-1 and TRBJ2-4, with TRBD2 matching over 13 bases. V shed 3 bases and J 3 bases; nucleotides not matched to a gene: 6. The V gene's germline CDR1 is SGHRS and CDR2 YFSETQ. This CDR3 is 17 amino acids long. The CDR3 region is CASSSSRLAGGKNIQYF. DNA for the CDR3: TGCGCCAGCAGCTCGTCTCGACTAGCGGGAGGCAAAAACATTCAGTACTTC.

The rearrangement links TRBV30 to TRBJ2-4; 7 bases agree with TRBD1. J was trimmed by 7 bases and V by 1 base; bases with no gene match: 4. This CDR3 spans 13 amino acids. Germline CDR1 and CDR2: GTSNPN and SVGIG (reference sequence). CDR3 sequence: CAWSGPGGNIQYF. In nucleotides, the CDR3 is TGTGCCTGGAGTGGGCCAGGGGGTAACATTCAGTACTTC.

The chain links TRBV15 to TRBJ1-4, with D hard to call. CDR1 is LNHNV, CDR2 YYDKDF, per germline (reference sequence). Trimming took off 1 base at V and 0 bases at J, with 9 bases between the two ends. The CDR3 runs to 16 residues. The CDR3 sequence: CATSRVMSATNEKLFF. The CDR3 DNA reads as TGTGCCACCAGCAGAGTAATGTCTGCAACTAATGAAAAACTGTTTTTT.

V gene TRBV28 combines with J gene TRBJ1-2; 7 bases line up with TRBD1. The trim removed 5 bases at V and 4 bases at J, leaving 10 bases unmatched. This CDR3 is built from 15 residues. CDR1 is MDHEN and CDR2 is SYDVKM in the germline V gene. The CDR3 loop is CASSVGTGVPYGYTF. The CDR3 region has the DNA TGTGCCAGCAGTGTAGGAACAGGGGTTCCCTATGGCTACACCTTC.

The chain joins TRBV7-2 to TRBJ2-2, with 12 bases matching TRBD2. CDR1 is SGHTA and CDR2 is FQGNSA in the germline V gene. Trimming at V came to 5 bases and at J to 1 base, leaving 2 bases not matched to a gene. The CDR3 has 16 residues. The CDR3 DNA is TGTGCCAGCAGCATACTAGCGGGGGGGAACACCGGGGAGCTGTTTTTT. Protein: CASSILAGGNTGELFF.

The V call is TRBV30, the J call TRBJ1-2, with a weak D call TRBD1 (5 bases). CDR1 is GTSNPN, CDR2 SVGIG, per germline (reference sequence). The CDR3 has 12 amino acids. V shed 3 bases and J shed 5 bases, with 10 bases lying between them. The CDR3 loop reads CAWSQGNYGYTF. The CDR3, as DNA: TGTGCCTGGAGCCAGGGAAATTATGGCTACACCTTC.

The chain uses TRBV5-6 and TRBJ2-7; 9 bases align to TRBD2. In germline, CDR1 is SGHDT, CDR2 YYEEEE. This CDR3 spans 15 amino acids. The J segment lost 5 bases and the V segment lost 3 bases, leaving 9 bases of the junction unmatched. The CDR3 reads CASSSQGLAPHEQYF. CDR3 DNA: TGTGCCAGCAGCTCACAGGGACTAGCCCCCCACGAGCAGTACTTC.

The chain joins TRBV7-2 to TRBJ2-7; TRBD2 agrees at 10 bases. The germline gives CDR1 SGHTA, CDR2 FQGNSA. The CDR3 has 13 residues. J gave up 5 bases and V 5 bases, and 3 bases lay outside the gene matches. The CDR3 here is CASSPSGSHEQYF. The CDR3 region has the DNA TGTGCCAGCAGCCCTAGCGGGAGCCACGAGCAGTACTTC.

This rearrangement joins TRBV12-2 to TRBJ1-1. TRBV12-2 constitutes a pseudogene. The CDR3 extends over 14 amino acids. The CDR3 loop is CAIVPEGFYPEAFF. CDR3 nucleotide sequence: TGTGCAATAGTCCCAGAAGGGTTTTATCCTGAAGCTTTCTTT.

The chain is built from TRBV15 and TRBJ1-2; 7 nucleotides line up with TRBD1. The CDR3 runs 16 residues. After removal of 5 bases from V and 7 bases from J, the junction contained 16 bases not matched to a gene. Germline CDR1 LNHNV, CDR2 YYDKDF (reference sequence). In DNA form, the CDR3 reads TGTGCCACCAGCGCCCGAGAAGTGGCAGGGGGTGTTGGCTACACCTTC. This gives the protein CATSAREVAGGVGYTF.

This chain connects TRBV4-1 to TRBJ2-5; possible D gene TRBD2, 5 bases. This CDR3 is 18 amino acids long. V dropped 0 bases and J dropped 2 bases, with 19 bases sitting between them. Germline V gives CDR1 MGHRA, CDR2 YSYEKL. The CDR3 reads CASSQEFPGSGRQETQYF. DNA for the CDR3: TGCGCCAGCAGCCAAGAATTTCCGGGGTCAGGACGGCAAGAGACCCAGTACTTC.

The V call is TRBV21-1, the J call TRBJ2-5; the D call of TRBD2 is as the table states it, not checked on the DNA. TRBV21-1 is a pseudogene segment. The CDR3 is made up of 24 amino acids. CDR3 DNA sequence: TGTGCCAGCAGCAAATCACCAGGACAGGGAAGGGTTCGGGCAAAGCGGGGGGGCGTTGAGACCCAGTACTTC. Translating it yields CASSKSPGQGRVRAKRGGVETQYF.